This TCR beta chain is from a study of CXCR3-negative and CXCR3-positive naive CD8 T cells. General observations from the study: Similar TRBV-TRBJ usage characterized naive CXCR3-negative and CXCR3-positive cells; memory cells differed. Sequencing showed both naive subsets with comparably high diversity, and memory CD8+ cells much lower.

Naive CD8+ T cells showed CD45RO-CCR7+CD27+CD95-. Germline-derived CDR1 and CDR2 are MDHEN and SYDVKM. The length of the CDR3 is 16 residues. The TRB cDNA libraries were prepared by 5' RACE with UMI labels. Reprocessing the 5' RACE reads, TCRdb reports a single entry for every CDR3 protein and omits DNA. Reported are 100,000 to 150,000 distinct CDR3 sequences; the ten largest clones contain 0.29%. Comment on this clonotype: Its antigen is unidentified.

The material sequenced was naive CXCR3- CD8+ T cells from blood. Subset described: CD45RO-CCR7+CD27+CD95- naive CD8+ T cells lacking CXCR3 (TNR3-). The chain carries TRBV28 and TRBJ2-7; the TCRdb D gene call, TRBD1, has no DNA to confirm it. The TCR comes from a human donor in good health. Some clones in this sample may be carry-over from other donors' samples. CDR3 sequence reads: CASSFPGDLHAYEQYF.